The 18 T cell receptor beta chains listed next were all sequenced from one sample in a study of PD-1 blockade in classical Hodgkin lymphoma (dated by TCRdb to the early 2020s). The library was obtained by the immunoSEQ multiplex PCR assay. This is the immuneACCESS table as TCRdb keeps it, with only in-frame sequences that have V and J called. A part of the clones is gone; compared with another copy, unresolved V genes explain less than half, and the rest is unexplained. The sample includes tens of thousands of clones, with roughly 70% observed a single time. 12% to 15% of the sample rests with the top ten. The time point label corresponds to: cycle 2 day 1 (C2D1) of nivolumab. Every trial patient had relapsed following autologous stem cell transplantation, and prior brentuximab vedotin exposure was what differed among cohorts A, B and C. Sequencing was performed on peripheral blood mononuclear cells (PBMCs), taken before the second cycle of nivolumab. The receptor source for this set is a human donor with classical Hodgkin lymphoma.

CDR3 DNA: TGTGCCAGCAAGCGACCAGGGGATATGGCTTACGAGCAGTACTTC. Translating gives CASKRPGDMAYEQYF. The V gene is TRBV5-5, the J gene TRBJ2-7; D might be TRBD1 (6 bases). CDR1 is SGHKS, CDR2 YYEKEE, per germline (reference sequence). V lost 6 bases and J 4 bases, leaving 20 bases between the germline ends. The CDR3 consists of 15 residues. Using reference TRBV5-5 and TRBJ2-7 for the parts outside the CDR3, the full variable domain is DAGVTQSPTHLIKTRGQQVTLRCSPISGHKSVSWYQQVLGQGPQFIFQYYEKEERGRGNFPDRFSARQFPNYSSELNVNALLLGDSALYLCASKRPGDMAYEQYFGPGTRLTVT.

This clone has a handful of counts. CDR3 nucleotides: TGTGCCAGCAGTAACGGGGGGACTCCTAACTATGGCTACACCTTC. It codes for CASSNGGTPNYGYTF. V and J are TRBV5-4 and TRBJ1-2; D possibly corresponds to TRBD1 (5 bases). Germline V gene sequence: CDR1 SGHNT, CDR2 YYREEE (reference sequence). This CDR3 comprises 15 residues. V was shortened by 5 bases and J by 0 bases, with 14 bases between the two germline ends.

Turning to this clone: This sequence may be a read error, since a much larger clone differs from it by one base. The V and J genes are TRBV5-6 and TRBJ1-3; D not certain. The CDR3 covers 12 residues. Per the germline V gene, CDR1 is SGHDT and CDR2 is YYEEEE. Trimming removed 0 bases from V and 4 bases from J, with 2 bases in between. The CDR3 sequence: CASSLDGNTIYF. The CDR3 region has the DNA TGTGCCAGCAGCTTGGACGGAAACACCATATATTTT.

This clone appeared once. V usage is TRBV2 and J usage is TRBJ1-6; TRBD1 is a possible D gene (6 bases). Trimming took 4 bases from V and 5 from J, leaving 15 bases between them. This CDR3 comprises 16 residues. Germline CDR1 and CDR2: SNHLY and FYNNEI. CDR3 residues: CASSGSGQRDNSPLHF. The CDR3 DNA is TGTGCCAGCAGTGGGTCCGGACAGCGAGATAATTCACCCCTCCACTTT.

The table lists this clone with a few counts. V usage is TRBV28 and J usage is TRBJ1-2, with a possible D match to TRBD1 (5 bases). With 2 bases removed from V and 7 bases from J, the gap between germline ends came to 14 bases. The CDR3 runs to 14 residues. CDR1 and CDR2 (germline): MDHEN, SYDVKM. The CDR3, as DNA: TGTGCCAGCAGTTTACAGTCCAGGGTCGCTGGCTACACCTTC. Protein sequence: CASSLQSRVAGYTF.

This chain's CDR3 is CASSQGLRGTDTQYF. Written as DNA, the CDR3 is TGCGCCAGCAGCCAAGGACTTCGAGGCACAGATACGCAGTATTTT. The chain joins TRBV4-1 to TRBJ2-3; D not resolved. Per the germline V gene, CDR1 is MGHRA and CDR2 is YSYEKL. The CDR3 spans 15 residues. Trimming shortened V by 1 base and J by 1 base, and 9 bases separated the two germline ends.

V is TRBV11-2 and J is TRBJ2-7; 11 nucleotides line up with TRBD2. The length of the CDR3 is 18 residues. The J segment lost 4 bases and the V segment lost 1 base, leaving 12 bases of the junction unmatched. Germline lookup yields CDR1 SGHAT and CDR2 FQNNGV. This chain's CDR3 is CASSLVQGASGGRYEQYF. The CDR3 bases are TGTGCCAGCAGCTTAGTACAGGGTGCTAGCGGGGGGAGGTACGAGCAGTACTTC.

The chain joins TRBV28 to TRBJ1-5; the match to TRBD1 covers 8 bases. The germline V gene encodes CDR1 MDHEN and CDR2 SYDVKM. Losses at the gene ends were 6 bases for V and 3 bases for J; bases not matched to a gene: 7. The CDR3 length is 15 residues. CDR3 loop: CASRARTGNNQPQHF. The CDR3 bases are TGTGCCAGCAGGGCCCGGACAGGGAACAATCAGCCCCAGCATTTT.

This clone occurred many times. This chain joins TRBV6-1 and TRBJ2-7; 12 nucleotides align to TRBD2. J lost 3 bases, V lost 4 bases, and 4 bases had no gene match. This CDR3 is built from 15 residues. Germline V gene lookup returns CDR1 MNHNS and CDR2 SASEGT. The CDR3 sequence is CASSAGTSGYYEQYV. The CDR3 DNA reads TGTGCCAGCAGTGCCGGGACTAGCGGGTACTACGAGCAGTACGTC.

The sample holds a few counts of this clone. The chain links TRBV27 to TRBJ2-7; 9 bases are a match to TRBD2. The CDR3 loop spans 15 amino acids. Per the germline V gene, CDR1 is MNHEY and CDR2 is SMNVEV (reference sequence). V was clipped by 3 bases and J by 3 bases; unmatched bases: 6. The CDR3 protein is CASSFGAGGLYEQYF. In DNA form, the CDR3 reads TGTGCCAGCAGTTTCGGAGCGGGGGGACTCTACGAGCAGTACTTC.

CDR3 coding DNA: TGTGCCAGCAGCCAGAGGACAGGGAGTAAGCAGTTCTTC. This translates into CASSQRTGSKQFF. The V gene is TRBV7-2, the J gene TRBJ2-1, with TRBD1 matching 8 bases. V gave up 5 bases and J gave up 11 bases; unmatched junction bases: 8. Per germline, CDR1 SGHTA and CDR2 FQGNSA. The CDR3 is made up of 13 amino acids. The variable domain in full, with the rest retrieved from reference TRBV7-2 and TRBJ2-1, is GAGVSQSPSNKVTEKGKDVELRCDPISGHTALYWYRQSLGQGLEFLIYFQGNSAPDKSGLPSDRFSAERTGGSVSTLTIQRTQQEDSAVYLCASSQRTGSKQFFGPGTRLTVL.

This sequence joins TRBV21-1 and TRBJ1-2; the table's D gene call, TRBD1, was not cross checked with the DNA. TRBV21-1 is annotated as a pseudogene. This CDR3 spans 15 amino acids. The CDR3: CASSKKGQGAYGYTF. For the CDR3, the DNA is TGTGCCAGCAGCAAAAAAGGACAGGGGGCCTATGGCTACACCTTC.

The chain couples TRBV6-5 to TRBJ2-3; D assignment may be TRBD1 or TRBD2 (5 bases each). The CDR3 sequence is 12 residues long. The germline gives CDR1 MNHEY, CDR2 SVGAGI. Trimming cost V 0 bases and J 11 bases, with 9 bases left between them. CDR3 DNA sequence: TGTGCCAGCAGTTACTCGGGGGTTTGGCAGTATTTT. This translates into CASSYSGVWQYF.

This clone appeared a single time. This sequence joins TRBV28 and TRBJ1-4, with a tentative D call TRBD1 (6 bases). Trimming cost V 5 bases and J 4 bases, with 11 bases left between them. The CDR3 contains 14 residues. Germline V lookup: CDR1 MDHEN, CDR2 SYDVKM. CDR3 bases: TGTGCCAGCAGTGACGACAGGATTAATGAAAAACTGTTTTTT. It codes for CASSDDRINEKLFF.

The chain recombines TRBV9 with TRBJ1-3; no reliable D call. The V and J ends lost 0 bases and 4 bases respectively, with 14 bases between them. In germline, CDR1 is SGDLS, CDR2 YYNGEE. This CDR3 has 16 residues. For the CDR3, the DNA is TGTGCCAGCAGCGTAGGATTTACAGAGGACGGAAACACCATATATTTT. It yields the protein CASSVGFTEDGNTIYF.

The V call is TRBV11-2, the J call TRBJ2-1; D possibly corresponds to TRBD1 (5 bases). The length of the CDR3 is 13 residues. The germline V and J ends were trimmed by 5 bases and 7 bases, with 12 bases remaining between them. CDR1 SGHAT and CDR2 FQNNGV come from the germline V gene. CDR3 nucleotides: TGTGCCAGCAGCCTGACAGCAGTTAATGAGCAGTTCTTC. Protein: CASSLTAVNEQFF.

This chain links TRBV7-6 with TRBJ2-3; 7 bases align to TRBD1. CDR1 is SGHVS and CDR2 is FNYEAQ in the germline V gene. The length of the CDR3 is 13 residues. The junction had 2 bases not matched to a gene; V was cut back by 4 bases and J by 4 bases. CDR3 DNA: TGTGCCAGCAGCTCCGGGACAGCAGATACGCAGTATTTT. Translation: CASSSGTADTQYF.

The rearrangement uses TRBV9 and TRBJ2-1; D is undetermined. V lost 3 bases and J lost 8, with 18 bases in between. CDR1 is SGDLS and CDR2 is YYNGEE in the germline V gene. The CDR3 length is 15 residues. The CDR3, as DNA: TGTGCCAGCAGCGCCCAAGGCGGCTATCAGGATGAGCAGTTCTTC. Its protein product is CASSAQGGYQDEQFF.